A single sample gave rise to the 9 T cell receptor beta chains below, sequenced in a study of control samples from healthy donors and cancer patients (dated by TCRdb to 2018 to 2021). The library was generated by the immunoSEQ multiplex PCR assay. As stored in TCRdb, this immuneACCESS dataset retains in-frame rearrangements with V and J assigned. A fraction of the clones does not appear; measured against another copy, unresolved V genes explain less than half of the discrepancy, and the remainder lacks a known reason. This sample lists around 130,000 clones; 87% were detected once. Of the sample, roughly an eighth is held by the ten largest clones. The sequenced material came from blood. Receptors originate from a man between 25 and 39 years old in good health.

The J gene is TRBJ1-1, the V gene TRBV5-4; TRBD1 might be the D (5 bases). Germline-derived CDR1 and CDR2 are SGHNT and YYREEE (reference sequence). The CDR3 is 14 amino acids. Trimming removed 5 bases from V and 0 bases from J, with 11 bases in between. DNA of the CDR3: TGTGCCAGCAGTCAACAGGTCTTGAACACTGAAGCTTTCTTT. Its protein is CASSQQVLNTEAFF.

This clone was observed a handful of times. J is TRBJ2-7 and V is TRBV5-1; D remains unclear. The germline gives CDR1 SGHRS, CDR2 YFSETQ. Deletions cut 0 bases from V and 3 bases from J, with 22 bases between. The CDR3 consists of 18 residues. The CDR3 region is CASSLGTQETQVVYEQYF. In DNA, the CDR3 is TGCGCCAGCAGCTTGGGGACCCAAGAAACCCAAGTGGTCTACGAGCAGTACTTC.

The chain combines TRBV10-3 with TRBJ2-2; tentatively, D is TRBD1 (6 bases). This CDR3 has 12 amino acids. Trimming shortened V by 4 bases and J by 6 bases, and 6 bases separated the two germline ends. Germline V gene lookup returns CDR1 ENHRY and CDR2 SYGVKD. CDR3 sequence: CAISAGAGELFF. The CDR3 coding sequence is TGTGCCATCAGTGCAGGGGCCGGGGAGCTGTTTTTT.

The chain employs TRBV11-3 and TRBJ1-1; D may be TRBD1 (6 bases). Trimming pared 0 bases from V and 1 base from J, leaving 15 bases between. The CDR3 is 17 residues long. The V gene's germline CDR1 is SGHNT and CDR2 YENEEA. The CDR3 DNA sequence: TGTGCCAGCAGCTTAGACGTACTCGGACAGCCGAACACTGAAGCTTTCTTT. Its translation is CASSLDVLGQPNTEAFF.

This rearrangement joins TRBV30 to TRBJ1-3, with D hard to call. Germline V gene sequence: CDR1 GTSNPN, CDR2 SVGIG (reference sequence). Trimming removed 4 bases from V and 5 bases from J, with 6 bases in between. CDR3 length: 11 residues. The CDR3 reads CAWKWRNTIYF. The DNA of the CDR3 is TGTGCCTGGAAATGGAGAAACACCATATATTTT.

CDR3 nucleotides: TGTGCCAGCAGTTCAACAGGGAAGGATGGCTACACCTTC. It codes for CASSSTGKDGYTF. The chain joins TRBV27 to TRBJ1-2; D may be TRBD1 (6 bases). V dropped 4 bases and J dropped 6 bases, with 12 bases sitting between them. The CDR3 is made up of 13 amino acids. The germline CDR1 and CDR2 sequences are MNHEY and SMNVEV (reference sequence).

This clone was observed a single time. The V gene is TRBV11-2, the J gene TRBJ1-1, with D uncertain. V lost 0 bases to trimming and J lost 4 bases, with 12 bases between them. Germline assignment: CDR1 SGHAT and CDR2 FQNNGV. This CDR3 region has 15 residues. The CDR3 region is CASSLDLSPFTEAFF. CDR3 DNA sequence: TGTGCCAGCAGCTTAGATCTATCCCCTTTCACTGAAGCTTTCTTT. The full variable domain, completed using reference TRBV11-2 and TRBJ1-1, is EAGVAQSPRYKIIEKRQSVAFWCNPISGHATLYWYQQILGQGPKLLIQFQNNGVVDDSQLPKDRFSAERLKGVDSTLKIQPAKLEDSAVYLCASSLDLSPFTEAFFGQGTRLTVV.

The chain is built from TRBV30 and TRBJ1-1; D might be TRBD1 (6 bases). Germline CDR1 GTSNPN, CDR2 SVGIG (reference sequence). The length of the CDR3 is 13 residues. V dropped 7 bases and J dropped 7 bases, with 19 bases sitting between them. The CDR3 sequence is CASSPGQGSEAFF. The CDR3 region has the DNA TGTGCCTCCTCCCCGGGGCAGGGGAGTGAAGCTTTCTTT.

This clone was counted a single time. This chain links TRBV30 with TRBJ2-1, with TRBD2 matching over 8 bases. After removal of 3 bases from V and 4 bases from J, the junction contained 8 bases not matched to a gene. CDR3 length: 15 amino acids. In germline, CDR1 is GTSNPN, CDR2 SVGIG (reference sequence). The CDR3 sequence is CAWSSGLGDYNEQFF. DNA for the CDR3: TGTGCCTGGAGCTCGGGACTAGGGGATTACAATGAGCAGTTCTTC.